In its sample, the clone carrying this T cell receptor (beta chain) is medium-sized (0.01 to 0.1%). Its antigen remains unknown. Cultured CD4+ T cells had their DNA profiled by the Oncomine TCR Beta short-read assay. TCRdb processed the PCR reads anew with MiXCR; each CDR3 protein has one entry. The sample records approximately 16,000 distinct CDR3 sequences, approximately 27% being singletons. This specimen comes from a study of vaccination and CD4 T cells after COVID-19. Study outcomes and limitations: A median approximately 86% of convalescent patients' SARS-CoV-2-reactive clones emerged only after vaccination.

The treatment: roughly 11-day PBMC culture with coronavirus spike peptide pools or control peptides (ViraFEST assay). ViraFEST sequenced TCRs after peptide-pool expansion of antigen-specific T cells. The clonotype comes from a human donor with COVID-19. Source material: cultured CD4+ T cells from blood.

This chain's CDR3 is CATSRVGNTIYF. In DNA, the CDR3 is TGTGCCACCAGCAGAGTCGGAAACACCATATATTTT. The rearrangement links TRBV15 to TRBJ1-3; D call uncertain. V was shortened by 1 base and J by 4 bases, with 2 bases between the two germline ends. The CDR3 is 12 residues long. CDR1 LNHNV and CDR2 YYDKDF come from the germline V gene (reference sequence).